This T cell receptor beta chain stems from a study of shared clonotypes between healthy human individuals. Looking at the study overall: Per donor, CD8 memory used one plate, CD8 naive used two, CD4 memory used three and CD4 naive used three.

In germline, CDR1 is ENHRY, CDR2 SYGVKD. CDR3 size: 13 residues. V lost 4 bases to trimming and J lost 3 bases, with 9 bases between them. Concerning this clone: Its target is unknown.

General observations from the study: The low donor count limited represented genetic and exposure-history diversity.

Genomic DNA of each subset was evenly split across several immunoSEQ plates. Here immunoSEQ multiplex PCR was the method, and the copy in TCRdb shows in-frame clones only, minus some. The table lists about a million clones, 65% to 75% of them singletons, with around 1.4% in the top ten. The chain links TRBV10-3 to TRBJ1-1; D is possibly TRBD1 (6 bases). The specimen was memory CD4+ T cells sorted from blood. Subset noted: CD45RA-negative fraction. The TCR was taken from a young man in good health. CDR3 in DNA: TGTGCCATCAGTGGGCCAGGGGACACTGAAGCTTTCTTT. Translated: CAISGPGDTEAFF.